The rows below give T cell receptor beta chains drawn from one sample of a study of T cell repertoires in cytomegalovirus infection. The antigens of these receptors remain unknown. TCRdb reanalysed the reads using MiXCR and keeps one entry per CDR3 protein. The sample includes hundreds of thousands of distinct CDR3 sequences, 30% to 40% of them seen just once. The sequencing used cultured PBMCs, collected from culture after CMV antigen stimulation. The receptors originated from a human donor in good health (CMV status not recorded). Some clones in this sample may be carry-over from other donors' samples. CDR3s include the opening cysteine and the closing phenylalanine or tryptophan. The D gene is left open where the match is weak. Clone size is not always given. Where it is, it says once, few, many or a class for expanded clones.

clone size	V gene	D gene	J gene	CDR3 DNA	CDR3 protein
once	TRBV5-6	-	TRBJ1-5	TGTGCCAGCAGAACTAGCGCTGGGAGTAATAATCAGCCCCAGCATTTT	CASRTSAGSNNQPQHF
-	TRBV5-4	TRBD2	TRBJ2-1	TGTGCCAGCAGCTTGACTAGCGGTTACAATGAGCAGTTCTTC	CASSLTSGYNEQFF
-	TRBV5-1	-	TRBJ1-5	TGCGCCAGCAGCTTGGATTCCCCGGGCCAGCCCCAGCATTTT	CASSLDSPGQPQHF
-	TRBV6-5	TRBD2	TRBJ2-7	TGTGCCAGCAGTTACAAAGGGACTAGCGGGATAGGGTACGAGCAGTACTTC	CASSYKGTSGIGYEQYF
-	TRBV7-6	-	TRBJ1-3	TGTGCCAGCAGCTCGCTAACTGGAAACACCATATATTTT	CASSSLTGNTIYF
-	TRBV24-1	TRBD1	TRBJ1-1	TGTGCCACCAGTGACCTGGGACAGGGGCCGAACACTGAAGCTTTCTTT	CATSDLGQGPNTEAFF
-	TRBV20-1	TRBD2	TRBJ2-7	TGCAGTGCTAGAGATCAGCGGGAGGCCTCCTACGAGCAGTACTTC	CSARDQREASYEQYF
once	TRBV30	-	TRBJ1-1	TGTGCCTGGAGTCAACCTAGGGGGACGGTGAACACTGAAGCTTTCTTT	CAWSQPRGTVNTEAFF
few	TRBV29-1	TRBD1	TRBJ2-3	TGCAGCCCTCGGCAGGACAGGGGGCGAACAGATACGCAGTATTTT	CSPRQDRGRTDTQYF
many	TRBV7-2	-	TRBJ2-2	TGTGCCAGCCGACGGGGCCACGTAGCCGGGGAGCTGTTTTTT	CASRRGHVAGELFF
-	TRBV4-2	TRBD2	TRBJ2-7	TGTGCCAGCAGCCAGGGGGGGGGGACTAGCGGGACCGACTCCTACGAGCAGTACTTC	CASSQGGGTSGTDSYEQYF
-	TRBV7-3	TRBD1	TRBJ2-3	TGTGCCAGCAGCTTTGACGGGGGACAGGGCACAGATACGCAGTATTTT	CASSFDGGQGTDTQYF
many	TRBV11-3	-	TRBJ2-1	TGTGCCAGCAGCTTAGATCAAGGGGGGTCAGCCTCCTACAATGAGCAGTTCTTC	CASSLDQGGSASYNEQFF
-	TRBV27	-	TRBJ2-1	TGTGCCAGCAGTTTTGGGGGTCCACTAATTTACAATGAGCAGTTCTTC	CASSFGGPLIYNEQFF
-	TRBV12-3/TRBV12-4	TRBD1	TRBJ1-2	TGTGCCAGCCATAAAAACGGCAGGGGGAAAGGCGGCTACACCTTC	CASHKNGRGKGGYTF
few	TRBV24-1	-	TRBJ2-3	TGTGCCACCAGTGATGCCCAGGGTGTAAGGCTCACAGATACGCAGTATTTT	CATSDAQGVRLTDTQYF
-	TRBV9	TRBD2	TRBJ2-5	TGTGCCAGCAGCCCTGGACTAGCGGGTGCCGGTGAGACCCAGTACTTC	CASSPGLAGAGETQYF
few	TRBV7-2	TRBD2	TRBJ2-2	TGTGCCAGCAGCTTAGCGGGGATGTGGGCGGGAGCAGCGAACACCGGGGAGCTGTTTTTT	CASSLAGMWAGAANTGELFF
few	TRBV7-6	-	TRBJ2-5	TGTGCCAGCAGCGATGCTGGGACCCAGTACTTC	CASSDAGTQYF
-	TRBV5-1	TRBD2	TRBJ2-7	TGCGCCAGCAGCTGGCGGGGGGCAGGGACCGAGCAGTACTTC	CASSWRGAGTEQYF
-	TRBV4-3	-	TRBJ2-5	TGCGCCAGCAGCCAAGCGAGGCGGCTCACCGGCGGGGAGACCCAGTACTTC	CASSQARRLTGGETQYF
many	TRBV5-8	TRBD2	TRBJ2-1	TGTGCCAGCAGCCTGGGACTAGACGGACGCTACAATGAGCAGTTCTTC	CASSLGLDGRYNEQFF
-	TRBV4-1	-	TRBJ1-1	TGCGCCAGCAGCCCACCGGGACCTCGGGAGGCTTTCTTT	CASSPPGPREAFF
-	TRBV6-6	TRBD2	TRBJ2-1	TGTGCCAGCAGTTACTTGCGGGGGGTCGATGAGCAGTTCTTC	CASSYLRGVDEQFF
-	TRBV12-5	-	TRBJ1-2	TGTGCTAGTGGTTTGGTCAGGGGAGCTGACTATGGCTACACCTTC	CASGLVRGADYGYTF
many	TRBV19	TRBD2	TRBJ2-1	TGTGCCAGTGCCGGGACTAGCGGGAGCAATGAGCAGTTCTTC	CASAGTSGSNEQFF
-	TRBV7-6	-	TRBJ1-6	TGTGCCAGCAGCTCCGGGACACAAGGCTCACCCCTCCACTTT	CASSSGTQGSPLHF
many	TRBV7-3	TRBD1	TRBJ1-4	TGTGCCAGCAGCTCCGAGACAGGGCCTTCTATGCCAACTAATGAAAAACTGTTTTTT	CASSSETGPSMPTNEKLFF
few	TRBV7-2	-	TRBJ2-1	TGTGCCAGCAGTTCCCTTCGTGGACAAGAATTTTACAATGAGCAGTTCTTC	CASSSLRGQEFYNEQFF
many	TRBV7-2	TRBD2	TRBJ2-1	TGTGCCAGCGGCGCCACCGGGACTAGCGACAACAATGAGCAGTTCTTC	CASGATGTSDNNEQFF
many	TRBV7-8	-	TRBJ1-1	TGTGCCAGCACGTCGCCCAGGGGAAACACTGAAGCTTTCTTT	CASTSPRGNTEAFF
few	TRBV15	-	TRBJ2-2	TGTGCCACCAGCAGAGATTTACAAGGGACCGGGGAGCTGTTTTTT	CATSRDLQGTGELFF
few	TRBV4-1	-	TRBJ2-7	TGCGCCAGCAGCCAAGATCTAGCCTACGAGCAGTACTTC	CASSQDLAYEQYF
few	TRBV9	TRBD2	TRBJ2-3	TGTGCCAGCAGCACATTAGCGGGATCGGTTGATACGCAGTATTTT	CASSTLAGSVDTQYF
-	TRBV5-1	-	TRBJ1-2	TGCGCCAGCAGCTGGGGGGGCGGTAGCTATGGCTACACCTTC	CASSWGGGSYGYTF
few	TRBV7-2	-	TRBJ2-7	TGTGCCAGCAGCTTAGGAGGCTTTACCTACGAGCAGTACTTC	CASSLGGFTYEQYF
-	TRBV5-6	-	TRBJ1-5	TGTGCCAGCAGCTTTGGGGCTAGCAATCAGCCCCAGCATTTT	CASSFGASNQPQHF
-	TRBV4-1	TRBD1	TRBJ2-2	TGCGCCAGCAGCTTTCGGGACAGGGCGAACACCGGGGAGCTGTTTTTT	CASSFRDRANTGELFF
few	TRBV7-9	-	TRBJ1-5	TGTGCCAGCAGCCCCGGGCCGCAATACAATCAGCCCCAGCATTTT	CASSPGPQYNQPQHF
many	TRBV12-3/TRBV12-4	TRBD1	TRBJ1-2	TGTGCCAGCAGTACAGGGGCTAACTATGGCTACACCTTC	CASSTGANYGYTF
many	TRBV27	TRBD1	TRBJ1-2	TGTGCCACCGGACGGGGGACAGCGGATTTTGGCTACACCTTC	CATGRGTADFGYTF
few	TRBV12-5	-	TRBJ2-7	TGTGCTAGTGCTCCTCCCGGTCTGAACGAGCAGTACTTC	CASAPPGLNEQYF
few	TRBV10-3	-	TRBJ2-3	TGTGCCATCAGTGAGTCGTTGGGGCTAGCTGGAGATACGCAGTATTTT	CAISESLGLAGDTQYF
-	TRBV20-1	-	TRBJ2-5	TGCAGTGCTAGACCGGACTATAGCGTAGGCGAGACCCAGTACTTC	CSARPDYSVGETQYF
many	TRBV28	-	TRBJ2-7	TGTGCCAGCAGTCCGGGAGTACGGGAGCAGTACTTC	CASSPGVREQYF
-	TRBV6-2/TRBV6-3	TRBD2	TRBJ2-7	TGTGCCAGCAGAAGTAGCGGGACCAGCTACGAGCAGTACTTC	CASRSSGTSYEQYF
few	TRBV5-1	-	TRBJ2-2	TGCGCCAGCAGCTTTGACGGACAGGGGGAGCTGTTTTTT	CASSFDGQGELFF
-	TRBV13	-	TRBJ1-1	TGTGCCAGCAGCCCCTCAGGGGAACAGAACACTGAAGCTTTCTTT	CASSPSGEQNTEAFF
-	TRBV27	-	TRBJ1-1	TGTGCCAGCAGTTTATTTGGGACACGGGACACTGAAGCTTTCTTT	CASSLFGTRDTEAFF